This T cell receptor beta chain was retrieved from a study of beta chain features in type 1 diabetes. General study results and limits: In type 1 diabetes patients, VDJ junctions had fewer insertions; deletions at these junctions were more frequent. Within each of all four CD4+ subsets, Type 1 diabetes patients had TCRB CDR3s that were moderately but significantly shorter. It was among patients, rather than healthy donors, that naive, central memory and Treg TCRB repertoires appeared more similar.

A word on this clone: Its antigen is currently unknown.

Expressed TCRB transcripts were sequenced after all isolated RNA was converted to cDNA. Read counts averaged around 3.9 million for samples of naive, central memory and regulatory T cells. The method was immunoSEQ multiplex PCR; TCRdb's version includes in-frame clones alone and lacks a portion of them. The table shows 500,000 to 800,000 clones, with approximately 13% occurring only once. V shed 8 bases and J 1 base; nucleotides not matched to a gene: 6. Germline CDR1 is MNHNY and CDR2 is SVGAGI (reference sequence). The CDR3 spans 15 residues. Specimen: naive CD4+ T cells from blood. The clonotype originates from a man younger than 40 with type 1 diabetes. The V and J genes are TRBV6-6 and TRBJ2-5; 11 positions match TRBD2. The CDR3 DNA is TGTGCCAGCCGAGACGGGACTAGCGGCCAAGAGACCCAGTACTTC. Protein: CASRDGTSGQETQYF.